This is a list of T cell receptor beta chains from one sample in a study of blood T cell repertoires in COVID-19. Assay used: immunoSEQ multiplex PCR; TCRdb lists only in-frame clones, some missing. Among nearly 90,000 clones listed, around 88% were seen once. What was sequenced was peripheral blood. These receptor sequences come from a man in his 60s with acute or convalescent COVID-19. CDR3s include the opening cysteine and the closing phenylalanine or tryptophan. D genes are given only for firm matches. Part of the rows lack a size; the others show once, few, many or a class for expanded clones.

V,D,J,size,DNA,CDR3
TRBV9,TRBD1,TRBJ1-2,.,TGTGCCAGCAGCACCGACCCGGGACAGAACTATGGCTACACCTTC,CASSTDPGQNYGYTF
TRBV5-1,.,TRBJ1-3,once,TGCGCCAGCAGCTTGGGGGCCCGCTCTGGAAACACCATATATTTT,CASSLGARSGNTIYF
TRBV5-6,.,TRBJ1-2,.,TGTGCCAGCAGCTTCCGGCGGGGGGAGAATGGCTACACCTTC,CASSFRRGENGYTF
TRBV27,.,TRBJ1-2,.,TGTGCCAGCAGTACGTACGAGGGCGGCTACACCTTC,CASSTYEGGYTF
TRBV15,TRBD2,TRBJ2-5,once,TGTGCCACCAGCAGAGATTTAGCGGGGGAAGAGACCCAGTACTTC,CATSRDLAGEETQYF
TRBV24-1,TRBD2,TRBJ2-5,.,TGTGCCACCAGTGATCCCTCCGGGACTAGCGGCCCGGGGGCGGAGACCCAGTACTTC,CATSDPSGTSGPGAETQYF
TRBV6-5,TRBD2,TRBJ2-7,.,TGTGCCAGCAGTTACGGCGGGGGAGTCTACGAGCAGTACTTC,CASSYGGGVYEQYF
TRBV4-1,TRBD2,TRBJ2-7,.,TGCGCCAGCAGCCCAGTGGGACTAGCGGGGACCTACGAGCAGTACTTC,CASSPVGLAGTYEQYF
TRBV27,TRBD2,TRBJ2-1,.,TGTGCCAGCAGTTCTACACTAGCGGGCGCCGGAGGTGAGCAGTTCTTC,CASSSTLAGAGGEQFF
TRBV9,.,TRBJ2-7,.,TGTGCCAGCAGCGTAGGGGGCGGACCGGACGCCTACGAGCAGTACTTC,CASSVGGGPDAYEQYF
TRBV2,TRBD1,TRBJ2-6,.,TGTGCCAGCGGATATGACAGGGTTGCTGGGGCCAACGTCCTGACTTTC,CASGYDRVAGANVLTF
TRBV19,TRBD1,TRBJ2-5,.,TGTGCCAGTAGATCTGGACAGGGAAGGCAAGAGACCCAGTACTTC,CASRSGQGRQETQYF
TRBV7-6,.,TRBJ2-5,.,TGTGCCAGCAGCTTAGTGTCCCGGGGAGAGACCCAGTACTTC,CASSLVSRGETQYF
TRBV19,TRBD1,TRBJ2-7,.,TGTGCCAGTAGGAACCCGGGACAGGGGACCTACGAGCAGTACTTC,CASRNPGQGTYEQYF
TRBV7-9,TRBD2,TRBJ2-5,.,TGTGCCAGCAGCCCCGGACTAGCGGGGGGGCAAGAGACCCAGTACTTC,CASSPGLAGGQETQYF